The rows below give T cell receptor beta chains drawn from one sample of a study of cytomegalovirus exposure and HLA in healthy donors. Assay used: immunoSEQ multiplex PCR; TCRdb lists only in-frame clones, some missing. The table shows 150,000 to 200,000 clones, with around 80% occurring only once. The sequencing sample was made of PBMCs. These receptors originate from a girl aged 10-17 years in good health and CMV-seropositive. Both conserved end residues are part of each CDR3. The order of the fields is D gene, J gene, clone size, V gene, CDR3 protein, CDR3 DNA. The D gene is left open where the match is weak. Clone size appears in some rows only: once, few, many, or a class for an expanded clone.

-	TRBJ1-1	-	TRBV27	CASSPIGEGGANTEAFF	TGTGCCAGCAGCCCCATAGGAGAAGGAGGAGCTAACACTGAAGCTTTCTTT
TRBD2	TRBJ2-7	-	TRBV27	CASSLLLAGGPYEQYF	TGTGCCAGCAGTTTATTACTAGCGGGAGGTCCCTACGAGCAGTACTTC
-	TRBJ1-1	-	TRBV2	CASRRLNTEAFF	TGTGCCAGCAGGAGGTTGAACACTGAAGCTTTCTTT
TRBD1	TRBJ2-7	-	TRBV27	CASSLGTGFYEQYF	TGTGCCAGCAGTCTGGGGACAGGCTTCTACGAGCAGTACTTC
-	TRBJ2-6	-	TRBV28	CASSLTHPSGANVLTF	TGTGCCAGCAGTTTGACACACCCTTCTGGGGCCAACGTCCTGACTTTC
-	TRBJ2-2	-	TRBV5-6	CASSFSPSLNTGELFF	TGTGCCAGCAGCTTCTCCCCCTCTCTCAACACCGGGGAGCTGTTTTTT
TRBD1	TRBJ2-5	-	TRBV7-2	CASSSRQGSKTQYF	TGTGCCAGCAGCTCAAGACAGGGGTCAAAGACCCAGTACTTC
-	TRBJ1-1	-	TRBV6-5	CASRGGTMNTEAFF	TGTGCCAGCAGGGGGGGGACCATGAACACTGAAGCTTTCTTT
-	TRBJ1-6	once	TRBV29-1	CSVRSTARSPLHF	TGCAGCGTTCGCTCCACCGCTAGGTCACCCCTCCACTTT
TRBD2	TRBJ2-2	-	TRBV30	CAWSVQGLAGGFHGELFF	TGTGCCTGGAGTGTACAGGGACTAGCGGGAGGTTTTCACGGGGAGCTGTTTTTT
-	TRBJ1-4	-	TRBV4-1	CASSPQALGEKLFF	TGCGCCAGCAGCCCCCAGGCCCTTGGTGAAAAACTGTTTTTT
TRBD2	TRBJ2-1	-	TRBV27	CASSFLPGTRVDNEQFF	TGTGCCAGCAGCTTCCTACCGGGGACTAGAGTCGACAATGAGCAGTTCTTC
TRBD1	TRBJ2-2	once	TRBV5-4	CASSTGQASTGKLFF	TGTGCCAGCAGCACAGGACAGGCCAGTACCGGGAAGCTGTTTTTT
-	TRBJ2-7	-	TRBV14	CASSPQVLYEQYF	TGTGCCAGCAGCCCCCAGGTTTTATACGAGCAGTACTTC
-	TRBJ1-5	few	TRBV5-6	CASSYRVGQPQHF	TGTGCCAGCAGCTACAGGGTTGGACAGCCCCAGCATTTT
TRBD1	TRBJ1-2	-	TRBV25-1	CASSSQDRPDNYGYTF	TGTGCCAGCAGTTCCCAGGACAGGCCCGACAACTATGGCTACACCTTC
-	TRBJ2-7	-	TRBV11-3	CASSRGVRHEQYF	TGTGCCAGCAGCCGCGGGGTGAGGCACGAGCAGTACTTC
TRBD1	TRBJ1-1	-	TRBV10-1	CASSDGQGGFGAFF	TGCGCCAGCAGTGATGGACAGGGGGGCTTTGGAGCTTTCTTT
-	TRBJ1-2	-	TRBV7-9	CASSSYYRESGGGYTF	TGTGCCAGCAGCTCGTACTACAGGGAAAGTGGGGGAGGCTACACCTTC
-	TRBJ2-1	few	TRBV28	CATKGAELGGKREQFF	TGTGCCACAAAGGGGGCCGAACTAGGGGGGAAGAGAGAGCAGTTCTTC
TRBD1	TRBJ2-2	-	TRBV2	CASSPWGQGVGELFF	TGTGCCAGCAGCCCCTGGGGACAGGGCGTCGGGGAGCTGTTTTTT
TRBD1	TRBJ1-2	few	TRBV9	CASSVDRTGDNYGYTF	TGTGCCAGCAGCGTAGACCGGACAGGAGACAACTATGGCTACACCTTC
-	TRBJ1-5	-	TRBV4-1	CASSQSVGNQPQHF	TGCGCCAGCAGCCAAAGCGTCGGGAATCAGCCCCAGCATTTT
TRBD1	TRBJ2-1	-	TRBV10-2	CASRGGTGVYNEQFF	TGCGCCAGCAGGGGGGGGACAGGGGTTTACAATGAGCAGTTCTTC
-	TRBJ2-7	-	TRBV28	CASSFAWGDSPYEQYF	TGTGCCAGCAGTTTTGCCTGGGGGGACTCTCCCTACGAGCAGTACTTC
TRBD1	TRBJ1-2	few	TRBV6-5	CASSYGDRAGGYTF	TGTGCCAGCAGTTACGGGGACAGGGCGGGTGGCTACACCTTC
-	TRBJ1-2	-	TRBV30	CAWSTSGYDGYTF	TGTGCCTGGAGTACTTCGGGTTACGATGGCTACACCTTC
-	TRBJ2-3	once	TRBV7-9	CASSPRRGQLDTQYF	TGTGCCAGCAGCCCCCGTAGGGGCCAACTGGATACGCAGTATTTT
TRBD1	TRBJ2-7	once	TRBV27	CASSLLRPGQGVHEQYF	TGTGCCAGCAGTTTACTTAGACCGGGACAGGGGGTCCACGAGCAGTACTTC
TRBD2	TRBJ2-1	few	TRBV27	CASRTGLTDNEQFF	TGTGCCAGCAGGACGGGACTAACCGACAATGAGCAGTTCTTC
TRBD2	TRBJ2-7	-	TRBV7-2	CASSYTSGISYEQYF	TGTGCCAGCAGCTACACTAGCGGGATCTCCTACGAGCAGTACTTC
-	TRBJ2-7	-	TRBV4-1	CASSQASDSYEQYF	TGCGCCAGCAGCCAAGCGTCGGACAGCTACGAGCAGTACTTC
-	TRBJ2-3	-	TRBV9	CASSAPPPVSTDTQYF	TGTGCCAGCAGCGCCCCCCCTCCGGTCAGCACAGATACGCAGTATTTT
-	TRBJ1-5	-	TRBV11-2	CASSTAGNQPQHF	TGTGCCAGCAGCACCGCAGGGAATCAGCCCCAGCATTTT
-	TRBJ2-2	-	TRBV5-1	CASSFEGPMGELFF	TGCGCCAGCAGCTTCGAGGGTCCGATGGGGGAGCTGTTTTTT
TRBD1	TRBJ1-4	-	TRBV6-1	CASRGQGGNEKLFF	TGTGCCAGCAGAGGACAGGGGGGCAATGAAAAACTGTTTTTT
-	TRBJ1-5	few	TRBV6-1	CASSDWADQPQHF	TGTGCCAGCAGTGATTGGGCCGATCAGCCCCAGCATTTT
-	TRBJ1-4	-	TRBV28	CASTPGGPGKLFF	TGTGCCAGCACCCCGGGGGGGCCGGGGAAACTGTTTTTT
TRBD1	TRBJ1-5	-	TRBV7-2	CASSSLGTGLNQPQHF	TGTGCCAGCAGCTCCCTCGGGACAGGCCTCAATCAGCCCCAGCATTTT
TRBD1	TRBJ2-7	-	TRBV7-2	CASRRDRGLAYEQYF	TGTGCCAGCAGACGGGACAGGGGGCTCGCCTACGAGCAGTACTTC